This T cell receptor beta chain was sequenced in a study of T cells in Graves' hyperthyroidism and ophthalmopathy. From RNA transcripts, TCR beta CDR3 regions were amplified. An initial round of RT-PCR targeting the TCR CDR3 relied on the HTBI primer set. From the multiplex PCR reads, TCRdb called clonotypes with MiXCR, one entry per CDR3 protein. Of about 290,000 distinct CDR3 sequences in the sample, about an eighth were seen once. Germline CDR1 SNHLY, CDR2 FYNNEI. The CDR3 loop spans 14 amino acids. V gave up 7 bases and J gave up 0 bases; unmatched junction bases: 3. This clonotype has a count of ten or more. The diagnostic basis comprised clinical symptoms, serum thyroxine and TRAb, thyroid ultrasound and orbital computed tomography.

Sequencing input: blood. The source is a middle-aged woman with Graves' hyperthyroidism. The chain employs TRBV2 and TRBJ1-1, with TRBD1 matching 9 bases. The CDR3 is CASTTGGLNTEAFF. The CDR3 nucleotides read TGTGCCAGCACCACAGGGGGCTTGAACACTGAAGCTTTCTTT.